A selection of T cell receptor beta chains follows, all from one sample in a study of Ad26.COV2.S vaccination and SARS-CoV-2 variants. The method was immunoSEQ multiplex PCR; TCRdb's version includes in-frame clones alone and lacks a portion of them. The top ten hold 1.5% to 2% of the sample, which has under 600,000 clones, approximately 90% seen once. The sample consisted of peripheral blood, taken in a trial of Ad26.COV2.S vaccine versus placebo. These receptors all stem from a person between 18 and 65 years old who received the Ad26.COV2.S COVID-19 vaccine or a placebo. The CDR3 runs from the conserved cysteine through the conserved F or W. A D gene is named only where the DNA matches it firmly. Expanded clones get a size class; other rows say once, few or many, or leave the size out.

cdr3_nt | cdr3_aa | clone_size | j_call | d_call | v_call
TGTGCCAGCACCCACCGCGGGACTAGCGGAGTCGACAACTACGAGCAGTACTTC | CASTHRGTSGVDNYEQYF | once | TRBJ2-7 | TRBD2 | TRBV28
TGTGCCAGCAGCCCGGGACGGTTGGGAACTGAAGCTTTCTTT | CASSPGRLGTEAFF | - | TRBJ1-1 | - | TRBV13
TGTGCCAGCAGCTTGGCAATGGGAGAGCAGTACTTC | CASSLAMGEQYF | - | TRBJ2-7 | - | TRBV5-4
TGCGCCAGCAGCTTGCTTTCCCAGGGAAACACTGAAGCTTTCTTT | CASSLLSQGNTEAFF | - | TRBJ1-1 | - | TRBV5-1
TGCAGCGTTGAAATGGGGGACAGGGAAACTTACGAGCAGTACTTC | CSVEMGDRETYEQYF | - | TRBJ2-7 | TRBD1 | TRBV29-1
TGTGCCAGCAGCCAAGCTCAACGGGGGGGCCATGGAGAGACCCAGTACTTC | CASSQAQRGGHGETQYF | - | TRBJ2-5 | TRBD2 | TRBV3-1/TRBV3-2
TGTGCCAGCAGCAAAGAGGAGGAGGGAGCATCTGGAGATACGCAGTATTTT | CASSKEEEGASGDTQYF | - | TRBJ2-3 | - | TRBV21-1
TGTGCCAGCAGCCCTCGACTCAACTCTGGAAACACCATATATTTT | CASSPRLNSGNTIYF | - | TRBJ1-3 | - | TRBV3-1/TRBV3-2
TGTGCCAGCAGCGCCCAGGGTTTGACCAGCGGGGCTTACGTTGAGCAGTTCTTC | CASSAQGLTSGAYVEQFF | - | TRBJ2-1 | TRBD2 | TRBV9
TGTGCCAGCAGCTTATCGGGAGGAACAGATACGCAGTATTTT | CASSLSGGTDTQYF | - | TRBJ2-3 | TRBD2 | TRBV7-2
TGTGCCAGCAGCCCCACTAGCGGGGGCTCTAGAGAGCAGTTCTTC | CASSPTSGGSREQFF | - | TRBJ2-1 | TRBD2 | TRBV7-3
TGTGCCAGCAGCGGGACGTTCACTGAAGCTTTCTTT | CASSGTFTEAFF | - | TRBJ1-1 | - | TRBV27
TGTGCCAGCAGCTCTGAACTAGCGACGGGGGAGCTGTTTTTT | CASSSELATGELFF | - | TRBJ2-2 | TRBD2 | TRBV7-9
TGTGCCAGTAGTATACGGGACCGCAGTGCCTATGGCTACACCTTC | CASSIRDRSAYGYTF | - | TRBJ1-2 | - | TRBV19
TGTGCCAGCAGTGAAAGACAGGGGAGCACTGAAGCTTTCTTT | CASSERQGSTEAFF | - | TRBJ1-1 | TRBD1 | TRBV6-1
TGTGCCAGCAGTCCCCACGGGAGGCCTAGCTACGAGCAGTACTTC | CASSPHGRPSYEQYF | few | TRBJ2-7 | TRBD2 | TRBV28
TGTGCCAGCAGCCTCGGACAGGGCGCGAGAGAAAAACTGTTTTTT | CASSLGQGAREKLFF | few | TRBJ1-4 | TRBD1 | TRBV7-9
TGTGCCAGCAGCGTAGGGGGGGACATCTCCTACGAGCAGTACTTC | CASSVGGDISYEQYF | - | TRBJ2-7 | - | TRBV9
TGTGCCAGCAGTGTCGAGGGGGGCGAGACCCAGTACTTC | CASSVEGGETQYF | - | TRBJ2-5 | - | TRBV2
TGTGCCAGCAGCCCTCGACAGGGTGGTACTGAAGCTTTCTTT | CASSPRQGGTEAFF | - | TRBJ1-1 | TRBD1 | TRBV7-2
TGCGCCAGCAGCGAGGGAATCTCCAATGAGCAGTTCTTC | CASSEGISNEQFF | - | TRBJ2-1 | - | TRBV5-1
TGTGCCAGCAGTGACCCTGGACATTTTGAAGAGCAGTACTTC | CASSDPGHFEEQYF | - | TRBJ2-7 | - | TRBV6-6
TGTGCCAGCAGCTTGGCCCCCATCCGGGACGGGGACTATGGCTACACCTTC | CASSLAPIRDGDYGYTF | - | TRBJ1-2 | - | TRBV5-4
TGTGCCAGCAGCCAAGAAGGGGGTGGGGGAAAACTGTTTTTT | CASSQEGGGGKLFF | - | TRBJ1-4 | - | TRBV4-2
TGTGCCAGCAGTTTACTAGCAGCGAACACCGGGGAGCTGTTTTTT | CASSLLAANTGELFF | - | TRBJ2-2 | - | TRBV28
TGTGCCAGCAGCTTTCGGAGGACAGGGAACTCCGACTATGGCTACACCTTC | CASSFRRTGNSDYGYTF | once | TRBJ1-2 | TRBD1 | TRBV5-5
TGTGCCAGTAGCTGGGACAGGGTGCGTGGGGCCAACGTCCTGACTTTC | CASSWDRVRGANVLTF | - | TRBJ2-6 | TRBD1 | TRBV19
TGTGCCAGCGCCGGTGGCGGGACCTATGGCTACACCTTC | CASAGGGTYGYTF | - | TRBJ1-2 | - | TRBV27
TGTGCCAGCAGCCAGGGGACAGCGTCGAACACTGAAGCTTTCTTT | CASSQGTASNTEAFF | few | TRBJ1-1 | TRBD1 | TRBV3-1/TRBV3-2
TGTGCCAGCAGCATTACCGGGACAGCTTCCTACGAGCAGTACTTC | CASSITGTASYEQYF | - | TRBJ2-7 | TRBD1 | TRBV5-8
TGTGCCAGCAGCTATAGGGAGGCAAGCTATGGCTACACCTTC | CASSYREASYGYTF | - | TRBJ1-2 | - | TRBV7-8
TGTGCCAGCAGCATATGGGTAGCGGGAGGGCGCGACGAGCAGTACTTC | CASSIWVAGGRDEQYF | - | TRBJ2-7 | TRBD2 | TRBV28
TGCGCCAGCAGCGCGCAACCCGGGACAGGGGCTGAAGCTTTCTTT | CASSAQPGTGAEAFF | - | TRBJ1-1 | TRBD1 | TRBV5-1
TGCGCCAGCAGCCCCCGGGACAGGTTAGAAGCGCAGTACTTC | CASSPRDRLEAQYF | - | TRBJ2-7 | TRBD1 | TRBV5-1
TGCGCCAGCAGTGTTTTCAGGCAGCAACTAGCCAAAAACATTCAGTACTTC | CASSVFRQQLAKNIQYF | once | TRBJ2-4 | - | TRBV10-2
TGTGCCAGCAGCTACTACACCCAAGAGACCCAGTACTTC | CASSYYTQETQYF | - | TRBJ2-5 | - | TRBV7-9
TGTGCCAGCAGTGATGGCCCGCTGTTCGTCGCAGATACGCAGTATTTT | CASSDGPLFVADTQYF | - | TRBJ2-3 | - | TRBV2
TGCAGTGCTAGTGTTCCAGGCTCTAGCACAGATACGCAGTATTTT | CSASVPGSSTDTQYF | - | TRBJ2-3 | - | TRBV20-1
TGTGCCACCAGCGGTAGACAGGGGGCGGTTAACTATGGCTACACCTTC | CATSGRQGAVNYGYTF | - | TRBJ1-2 | TRBD1 | TRBV15
TGCGCCAGCAGCTTGTTTGGCACGAACACTGAAGCTTTCTTT | CASSLFGTNTEAFF | - | TRBJ1-1 | - | TRBV5-1
TGTGCCAGCAGCCCTGGGGGAAGCGGGGCCAACGTCCTGACTTTC | CASSPGGSGANVLTF | - | TRBJ2-6 | - | TRBV5-4
TGTGCCAGCAGCCAAAAGACTCAAGGGTCCCAGTACTTC | CASSQKTQGSQYF | - | TRBJ2-5 | - | TRBV14
TGTGCCAGCAGTTCGGGGACTGAAGCTTTCTTT | CASSSGTEAFF | - | TRBJ1-1 | - | TRBV27
TGTGCCAGCAGTCCTAGCGGGGCGGAAAAGTACGAGCAGTACTTC | CASSPSGAEKYEQYF | - | TRBJ2-7 | TRBD2 | TRBV6-6
TGCAGTGCTAGACCACAGGGAACGCAGTATTTT | CSARPQGTQYF | - | TRBJ2-3 | - | TRBV20-1
TGTGCCAGCAGCTTAGATCGGCGGGTCTACGAGCAGTACTTC | CASSLDRRVYEQYF | - | TRBJ2-7 | - | TRBV11-3
TGTGCCAGCAGCCCCACTAGGATGCACAATGAGCAGTTCTTC | CASSPTRMHNEQFF | - | TRBJ2-1 | - | TRBV7-2
TGTGCCAGTAGTATAAATAGACCCTACGGGACAGTCCACAATGAGCAGTTCTTC | CASSINRPYGTVHNEQFF | - | TRBJ2-1 | TRBD1 | TRBV19
TGTGCCAGCGGGACCTACAATGAGCAGTTCTTC | CASGTYNEQFF | - | TRBJ2-1 | - | TRBV2
TGTGCCAGCTCAAGTAAAGGGTTTAACACTGAAGCTTTCTTT | CASSSKGFNTEAFF | - | TRBJ1-1 | - | TRBV18
TGTGCCACCAGCAGAGACCGACAGGGATTCTCTGGAAACACCATATATTTT | CATSRDRQGFSGNTIYF | - | TRBJ1-3 | TRBD1 | TRBV15
TGTGCCAGCAGTTCGACGACTAGCGGAGGGAAACGCGAGCAGTACTTC | CASSSTTSGGKREQYF | - | TRBJ2-7 | TRBD2 | TRBV6-5
TGTGCCAGCAGTTTAGTTAGGGGCGAGCAGTACTTC | CASSLVRGEQYF | - | TRBJ2-7 | - | TRBV12-3/TRBV12-4
TGTGCCAGCAGCCACCACTCGTCGGTGGATGAGCAGTTCTTC | CASSHHSSVDEQFF | once | TRBJ2-1 | - | TRBV3-1/TRBV3-2